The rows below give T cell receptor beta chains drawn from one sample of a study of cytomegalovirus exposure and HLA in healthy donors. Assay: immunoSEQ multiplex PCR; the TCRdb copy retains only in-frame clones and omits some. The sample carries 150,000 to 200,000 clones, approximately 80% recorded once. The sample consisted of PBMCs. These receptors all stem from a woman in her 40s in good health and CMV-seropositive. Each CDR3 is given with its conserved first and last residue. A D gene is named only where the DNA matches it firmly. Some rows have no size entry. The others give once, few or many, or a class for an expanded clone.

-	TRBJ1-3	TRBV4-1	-	CASSQDVGAGGNTIYF
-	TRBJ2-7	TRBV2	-	CASSPAARSYEQYF
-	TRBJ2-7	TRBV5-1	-	CASSLSGEAEQYF
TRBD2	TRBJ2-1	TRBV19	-	CASSGGRAGDNEQFF
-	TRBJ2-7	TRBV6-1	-	CASSVLSAYEQYF
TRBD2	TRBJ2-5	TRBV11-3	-	CASSLEGTSGQETQYF
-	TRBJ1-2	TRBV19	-	CASSTTGDYGYTF
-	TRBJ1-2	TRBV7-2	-	CASRHSGHGYTF
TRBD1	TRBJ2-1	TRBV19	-	CASSIAGGASFNEQFF
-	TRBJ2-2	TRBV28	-	CASRAGSGELFF
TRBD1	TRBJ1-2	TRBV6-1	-	CASRVQGVNYGYTF
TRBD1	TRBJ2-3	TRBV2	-	CASTLLGQGSDTQYF
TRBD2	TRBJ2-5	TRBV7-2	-	CASSLVGLAGGGETQYF
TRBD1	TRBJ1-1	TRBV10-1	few	CASSGDRLTEAFF